This T cell receptor (beta chain) was identified during a study of T cell changes during pregnancy in multiple sclerosis (dated 2019 in TCRdb). Concerning the study at large: Changes in the T cell repertoire over the course of pregnancy were examined in this study in women with multiple sclerosis.

The library relied on the immunoSEQ multiplex PCR assay. TCRdb holds this immuneACCESS table with in-frame rearrangements only. Some clones are missing; in checked studies, unresolved V genes explain under half, and the rest has no known cause. The sample has roughly 69,000 clones on record, 75% to 95% of them singletons. The ten largest account for around 0.27% of the sample. As regards this clone: The target of this receptor is not known. Base qualities are not at hand, and no much larger clone is one base apart.

Source: CD4+ T cells from peripheral blood mononuclear cells, taken in the third trimester of pregnancy. The sequence came from a female donor in good health, enrolled as a control in a pregnancy study.

This receptor has the CDR3 CASSHSTGGHRDNSPLHF. The DNA is TGCGCCAGCAGCCATTCTACGGGGGGTCACCGAGATAATTCACCCCTCCACTTT. The rearranged segments are TRBV4-1 and TRBJ1-6, with a tentative D gene TRBD1 over 5 matching bases. The junction carries 20 bases between V and J, which are trimmed by 3 bases and 5 bases respectively. CDR1 and CDR2 are drawn from the germline V gene: MGHRA, YSYEKL. The CDR3, cysteine through phenylalanine, is 18 amino acids long. Just CDR3 DNA is preserved here, 54 bases in frame from base 1.